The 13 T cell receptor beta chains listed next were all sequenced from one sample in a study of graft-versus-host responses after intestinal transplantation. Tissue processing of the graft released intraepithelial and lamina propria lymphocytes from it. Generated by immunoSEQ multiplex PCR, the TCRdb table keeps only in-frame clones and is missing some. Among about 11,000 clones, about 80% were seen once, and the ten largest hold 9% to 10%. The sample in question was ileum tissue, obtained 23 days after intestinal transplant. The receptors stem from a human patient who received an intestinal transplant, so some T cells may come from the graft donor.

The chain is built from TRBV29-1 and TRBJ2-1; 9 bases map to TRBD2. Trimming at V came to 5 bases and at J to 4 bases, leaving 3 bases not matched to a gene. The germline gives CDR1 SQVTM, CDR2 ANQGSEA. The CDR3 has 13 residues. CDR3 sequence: CSVRTSEYNEQFF. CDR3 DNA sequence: TGCAGCGTTCGGACTAGCGAGTACAATGAGCAGTTCTTC.

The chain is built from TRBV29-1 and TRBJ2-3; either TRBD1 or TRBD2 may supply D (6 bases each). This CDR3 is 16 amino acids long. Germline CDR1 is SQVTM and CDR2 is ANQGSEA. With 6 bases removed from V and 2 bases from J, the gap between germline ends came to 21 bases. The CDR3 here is CSVAARGHRFTDTQYF. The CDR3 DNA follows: TGCAGCGTCGCTGCGCGGGGACACCGATTCACAGATACGCAGTATTTT.

The CDR3 reads CAIIGLGDEQFF. In DNA form, the CDR3 reads TGTGCCATCATTGGGCTTGGTGATGAGCAGTTCTTC. This chain connects TRBV10-3 to TRBJ2-1; D unclear. Trimming shortened V by 7 bases and J by 8 bases, and 12 bases separated the two germline ends. The CDR3 spans 12 residues. CDR1 and CDR2 from the germline V gene are ENHRY and SYGVKD.

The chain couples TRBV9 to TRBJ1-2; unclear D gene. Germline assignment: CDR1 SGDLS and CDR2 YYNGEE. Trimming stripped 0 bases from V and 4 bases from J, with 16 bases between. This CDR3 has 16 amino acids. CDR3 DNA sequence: TGTGCCAGCAGCGTAGTGAACACCCCCTTAACCTATGGCTACACCTTC. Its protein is CASSVVNTPLTYGYTF.

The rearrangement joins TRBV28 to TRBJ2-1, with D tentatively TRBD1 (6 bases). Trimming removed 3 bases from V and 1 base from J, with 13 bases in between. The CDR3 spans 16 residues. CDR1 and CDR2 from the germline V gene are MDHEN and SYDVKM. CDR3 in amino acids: CASSLQTGISYNEQFF. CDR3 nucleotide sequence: TGTGCCAGCAGTTTGCAGACAGGAATTTCCTACAATGAGCAGTTCTTC.

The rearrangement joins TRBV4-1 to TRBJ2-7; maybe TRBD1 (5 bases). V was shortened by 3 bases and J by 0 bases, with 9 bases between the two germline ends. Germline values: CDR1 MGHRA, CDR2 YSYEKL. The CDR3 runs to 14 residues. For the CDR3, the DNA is TGCGCCAGCAGCCAGCAGGGCTTCTCCTACGAGCAGTACTTC. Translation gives CASSQQGFSYEQYF.

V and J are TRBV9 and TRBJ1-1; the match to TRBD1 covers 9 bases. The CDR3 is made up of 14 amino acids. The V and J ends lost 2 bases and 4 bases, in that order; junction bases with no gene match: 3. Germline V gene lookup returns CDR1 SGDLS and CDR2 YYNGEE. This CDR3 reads CASSVGDRATEAFF. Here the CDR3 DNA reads TGTGCCAGCAGCGTGGGGGACAGGGCCACTGAAGCTTTCTTT.

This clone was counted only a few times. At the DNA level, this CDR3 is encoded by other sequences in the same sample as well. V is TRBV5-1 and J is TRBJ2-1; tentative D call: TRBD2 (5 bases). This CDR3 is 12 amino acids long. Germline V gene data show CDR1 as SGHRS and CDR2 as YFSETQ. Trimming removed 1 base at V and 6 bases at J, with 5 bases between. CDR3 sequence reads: CASSLSGNEQFF. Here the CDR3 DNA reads TGCGCCAGCAGCTTGAGCGGCAATGAGCAGTTCTTC.

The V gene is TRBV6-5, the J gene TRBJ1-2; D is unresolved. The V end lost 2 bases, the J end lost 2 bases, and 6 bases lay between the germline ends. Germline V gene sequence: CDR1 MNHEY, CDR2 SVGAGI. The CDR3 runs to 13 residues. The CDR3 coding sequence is TGTGCCAGCAGTTACGAGATAAACTATGGCTACACCTTC. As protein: CASSYEINYGYTF.

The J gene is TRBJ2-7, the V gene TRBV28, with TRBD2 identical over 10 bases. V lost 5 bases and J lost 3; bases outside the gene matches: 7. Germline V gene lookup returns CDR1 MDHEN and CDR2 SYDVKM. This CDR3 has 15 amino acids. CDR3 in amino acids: CASSVTSGLNYEQYF. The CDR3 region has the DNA TGTGCCAGCAGTGTGACTAGCGGGCTTAACTACGAGCAGTACTTC. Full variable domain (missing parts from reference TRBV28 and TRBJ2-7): DVKVTQSSRYLVKRTGEKVFLECVQDMDHENMFWYRQDPGLGLRLIYFSYDVKMKEKGDIPEGYSVSREKKERFSLILESASTNQTSMYLCASSVTSGLNYEQYFGPGTRLTVT.

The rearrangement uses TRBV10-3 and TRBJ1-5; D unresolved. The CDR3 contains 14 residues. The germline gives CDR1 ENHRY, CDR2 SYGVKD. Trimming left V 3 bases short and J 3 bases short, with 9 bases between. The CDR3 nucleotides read TGTGCCATCAGTGACAGCTCATACAATCAGCCCCAGCATTTT. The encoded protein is CAISDSSYNQPQHF.

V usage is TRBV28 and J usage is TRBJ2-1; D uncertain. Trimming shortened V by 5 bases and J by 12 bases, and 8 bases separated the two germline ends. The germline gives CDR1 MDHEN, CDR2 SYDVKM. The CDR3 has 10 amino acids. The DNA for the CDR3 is TGTGCCAGCAGTCAGGAGCGGCAGTTCTTC. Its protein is CASSQERQFF.

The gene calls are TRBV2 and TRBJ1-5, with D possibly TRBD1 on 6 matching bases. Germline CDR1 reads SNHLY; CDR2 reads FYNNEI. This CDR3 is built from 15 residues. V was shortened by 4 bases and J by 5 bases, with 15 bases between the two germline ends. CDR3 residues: CASSGTDRLYQPQHF. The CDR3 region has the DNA TGTGCCAGCAGTGGGACGGACAGACTTTATCAGCCCCAGCATTTT.